A single TCR beta chain is shown here with its context. This sample was taken from a study of blood T cell repertoires in COVID-19. In the authors' workflow: Using reference gene primer amplification, nucleated cell counts were estimated. Here immunoSEQ multiplex PCR was the method, and the copy in TCRdb shows in-frame clones only, minus some. That table gives V, J and clone size, and the DNA gave D and trimming. This sample yields around 180,000 clones, of which 75% to 90% are seen a single time; around 2.3% belongs to the top ten. This TCR derives from a woman between 35 and 50 years old with acute COVID-19. Source material: PBMCs or T cells enriched from blood (not recorded which).

For the CDR3, the DNA is TGTGCCAGCAGCCTGCAGGGCTCGCGATCACCCCTCCACTTT. Protein: CASSLQGSRSPLHF. The chain is built from TRBV11-2 and TRBJ1-6; possibly TRBD1 for D (5 bases). CDR3 length: 14 amino acids. Trimming removed 5 bases at V and 10 bases at J, with 15 bases between. Germline V CDR1 and CDR2: SGHAT, FQNNGV. The full variable domain, in which reference TRBV11-2 and TRBJ1-6 provide the parts outside the CDR3, is EAGVAQSPRYKIIEKRQSVAFWCNPISGHATLYWYQQILGQGPKLLIQFQNNGVVDDSQLPKDRFSAERLKGVDSTLKIQPAKLEDSAVYLCASSLQGSRSPLHFGNGTRLTVT.